This T cell receptor beta chain was retrieved from a study of cytomegalovirus exposure and HLA in healthy donors. General study findings and limits: Sequencing likely caused a cluster of highly shared sequence variants. Across HLA loci, a later analysis found differing TCR association rates, with DRB1 most and HLA-C fewest.

Both 60 Vbeta primers and 13 Jbeta primers went into the PCR. The method was immunoSEQ multiplex PCR; TCRdb's version includes in-frame clones alone and lacks a portion of them. The sample holds 150,000 to 200,000 clones, 65% to 80% seen once. CDR3 length: 15 amino acids. V gave up 5 bases and J gave up 2 bases; unmatched junction bases: 8. The germline V gene has CDR1 LNHDA and CDR2 SQIVND (reference sequence). This clone was counted between two and nine times. Antigen unknown. The chain uses TRBV19 and TRBJ1-1, with 7 nucleotides matching TRBD1. This clonotype was obtained from a woman between 35 and 50 years old in good health and CMV-seronegative. Material: PBMCs. This chain's CDR3 is CASSPPGTVNTEAFF. In nucleotides, the CDR3 is TGTGCCAGTAGTCCTCCCGGGACAGTCAACACTGAAGCTTTCTTT.